These 30 T cell receptor beta chains came from one sample sequenced in a study of CD8 T cells in ankylosing spondylitis. TCRdb reprocessed the 5' RACE reads via MiXCR and lists one record per CDR3 protein. The sample shows under 400,000 distinct CDR3 sequences, roughly 12% of them seen only once. The sample taken for sequencing was blood, either unsorted or a sorted T cell fraction (not recorded which). These receptors were collected from a female donor with ankylosing spondylitis or in good health (not recorded which).

J is TRBJ2-7 and V is TRBV7-9; the D gene could be TRBD1 or TRBD2 (6 bases each). CDR3 length: 13 residues. Trimming stripped 5 bases from V and 4 bases from J, with 12 bases between. CDR1 and CDR2 from the germline V gene are SEHNR and FQNEAQ (reference sequence). The CDR3 nucleotides are TGTGCCAGCAGCCCTAGAGGGGGGTACGAGCAGTACTTC. Translating it yields CASSPRGGYEQYF.

The sample holds a few counts of this clonotype. V and J are TRBV28 and TRBJ2-7; a weak D match, TRBD2 (7 bases). The CDR3 runs to 16 residues. V shed 7 bases and J shed 3 bases, with 22 bases lying between them. Germline loops: CDR1 MDHEN, CDR2 SYDVKM. The CDR3 DNA sequence: TGTGCCAGCATGGGGGGGCTAGCGGCTACTTTCTACGAGCAGTACTTC. It codes for CASMGGLAATFYEQYF.

Concerning this clonotype: This may stem from a read error, because a much larger clone lies one nucleotide away. J is TRBJ2-1 and V is TRBV12-3 or TRBV12-4, with TRBD2 matching 7 bases. V gave up 5 bases and J gave up 3 bases; unmatched junction bases: 10. The CDR3 loop spans 16 amino acids. As DNA, the CDR3 is TGTGCCAGCAGTCCCCGGGCGGGAGCATGCTACAATGAGCAGTTCTTC. This sequence encodes CASSPRAGACYNEQFF.

This clonotype was picked up many times. The rearrangement links TRBV18 to TRBJ2-7; D perhaps matches TRBD1 (5 bases). The CDR3 covers 15 residues. The germline V and J ends were trimmed by 3 bases and 5 bases, with 17 bases remaining between them. The germline V gene has CDR1 KGHSH and CDR2 LQKENI. CDR3 loop: CASSPTRSVGDEQYF. As DNA, the CDR3 is TGTGCCAGCTCACCCACTCGATCTGTAGGGGACGAGCAGTACTTC.

This clonotype was seen a handful of times. The gene calls are TRBV20-1 and TRBJ2-5; 8 bases fit TRBD2. Germline lookup yields CDR1 DFQATT and CDR2 SNEGSKA (reference sequence). CDR3 length: 12 amino acids. The CDR3 region has the DNA TGCAGCGGGGGGGACTCCCAAGAGACCCAGTACTTC. Encoded protein: CSGGDSQETQYF.

This clonotype was counted between two and nine times. This chain joins TRBV27 and TRBJ2-3; a weak D match, TRBD2 (5 bases). CDR3 length: 14 residues. Trimming shortened V by 8 bases and J by 1 base, and 13 bases separated the two germline ends. From germline, CDR1 is MNHEY and CDR2 SMNVEV (reference sequence). This chain's CDR3 is CASGSSWGTDTQYF. The CDR3 DNA follows: TGTGCCAGCGGGAGCTCCTGGGGCACAGATACGCAGTATTTT.

This clonotype was recorded many times. V usage is TRBV28 and J usage is TRBJ2-7; 8 bases are shared with TRBD2. Losses at the gene ends were 4 bases for V and 3 bases for J; bases not matched to a gene: 8. This CDR3 has 15 residues. Germline V lookup: CDR1 MDHEN, CDR2 SYDVKM. CDR3: CASSSDSGSFYEQYF. For the CDR3, the DNA is TGTGCCAGCAGTTCCGACAGCGGGAGTTTCTACGAGCAGTACTTC.

This clonotype has a count of ten or more. The chain employs TRBV12-3 or TRBV12-4 and TRBJ2-4; a possible D gene is TRBD1 (6 bases). The ends were cut back, 2 bases at V and 1 base at J, with 12 bases in the middle. The CDR3 runs to 16 residues. The CDR3 nucleotides are TGTGCCAGCAGTTTATGGGACCAGGGGGCCAAAAACATTCAGTACTTC. It codes for CASSLWDQGAKNIQYF.

The sample holds many counts of this clonotype. The rearrangement joins TRBV10-2 to TRBJ2-1; a weak D match, TRBD2 (6 bases). The germline V gene encodes CDR1 WSHSY and CDR2 SAAADI. The V end lost 6 bases, the J end lost 8 bases, and 14 bases lay between the germline ends. The CDR3 runs 13 residues. The CDR3 loop is CASRAGAIYEQFF. The CDR3 DNA reads TGCGCCAGCAGAGCGGGCGCAATATATGAGCAGTTCTTC.

In its sample, this clonotype was seen many times. The rearrangement links TRBV20-1 to TRBJ1-5, with 7 positions matching TRBD1. This CDR3 comprises 14 residues. CDR1 is DFQATT and CDR2 is SNEGSKA in the germline V gene (reference sequence). The ends lost 2 bases at V and 1 base at J; junction bases unmatched: 2. The CDR3 region has the DNA TGCAGTGCTAGACCGACAGGGAGCAATCAGCCCCAGCATTTT. Translation: CSARPTGSNQPQHF.

This clonotype was counted ten times or more. The CDR3 DNA reads TGTGCCATCAGTGTGTTGGACCGGGACCAAACTCACTACGAGCAGTACTTC. Amino acids: CAISVLDRDQTHYEQYF. The chain joins TRBV10-3 to TRBJ2-7; tentatively, D is TRBD1 or TRBD2 (5 bases each). The CDR3 length is 17 residues. V lost 4 bases and J 3 bases, leaving 22 bases between the germline ends. From germline, CDR1 is ENHRY and CDR2 SYGVKD.

A few counts support this clonotype. The CDR3 spells CSVSLAGRYTEAFF. The CDR3 nucleotides read TGCAGCGTTTCTCTGGCCGGCAGGTACACTGAAGCTTTCTTT. The genes are TRBV29-1 and TRBJ1-1; D unresolved. V was trimmed by 5 bases and J by 3 bases, leaving 16 bases between them. This CDR3 comprises 14 residues. The germline V gene has CDR1 SQVTM and CDR2 ANQGSEA. The full variable domain, rest sourced from reference TRBV29-1 and TRBJ1-1, is SAVISQKPSRDICQRGTSLTIQCQVDSQVTMMFWYRQQPGQSLTLIATANQGSEATYESGFVIDKFPISRPNLTFSTLTVSNMSPEDSSIYLCSVSLAGRYTEAFFGQGTRLTVV.

This clonotype was counted many times. The chain uses TRBV20-1 and TRBJ2-1; D remains ambiguous. CDR1 and CDR2 (germline): DFQATT, SNEGSKA (reference sequence). The ends were cut back, 5 bases at V and 7 bases at J, with 9 bases in the middle. The CDR3 consists of 11 residues. The CDR3 nucleotides are TGCAGTGCTCACGGACGTAATGAGCAGTTCTTC. Its translation: CSAHGRNEQFF.

This clonotype was seen a few times. The chain employs TRBV5-1 and TRBJ2-1; 8 positions agree with TRBD1. Trimming took 0 bases from V and 0 from J; bases not matched to a gene: 2. Germline CDR1 and CDR2: SGHRS and YFSETQ. The CDR3 sequence is 16 residues long. The CDR3 spells CASSLATGGSYNEQFF. Here the CDR3 DNA reads TGCGCCAGCAGCTTGGCCACAGGGGGCTCCTACAATGAGCAGTTCTTC.

This clonotype was detected ten times or more. This rearrangement joins TRBV5-5 to TRBJ1-1, with D uncertain. The germline V gene encodes CDR1 SGHKS and CDR2 YYEKEE (reference sequence). V lost 4 bases, J lost 7 bases, and 11 bases lay in between. The CDR3 sequence is 12 residues long. CDR3 in DNA: TGTGCCAGCAGCCACCCCCGGGGTGAAGCTTTCTTT. Its translation: CASSHPRGEAFF. Variable domain in full (rest from reference TRBV5-5 and TRBJ1-1): DAGVTQSPTHLIKTRGQQVTLRCSPISGHKSVSWYQQVLGQGPQFIFQYYEKEERGRGNFPDRFSARQFPNYSSELNVNALLLGDSALYLCASSHPRGEAFFGQGTRLTVV.

The J gene is TRBJ2-2, the V gene TRBV12-3 or TRBV12-4; 12 bases agree with TRBD1. Losses at the gene ends were 2 bases for V and 1 base for J; bases not matched to a gene: 11. The CDR3 consists of 20 residues. As DNA, the CDR3 is TGTGCCAGCAGTTTACCGGCTCCCGGGACAGGGGGCGGGAACACCGGGGAGCTGTTTTTT. It codes for CASSLPAPGTGGGNTGELFF.

This clonotype came up a few times. The V and J genes are TRBV7-2 and TRBJ1-2; 8 nucleotides align to TRBD1. The CDR3 contains 13 residues. Germline loops: CDR1 SGHTA, CDR2 FQGNSA. V shed 5 bases, J shed 7 bases, and the junction held 6 bases outside the gene matches. In nucleotides, the CDR3 is TGTGCCAGCAGCGCGCGGACAGGGTCTGGCTACACCTTC. Amino acids: CASSARTGSGYTF.

Ten or more counts support this clonotype. The chain links TRBV4-3 to TRBJ2-2, with 8 positions matching TRBD1. J gave up 6 bases and V 6 bases, and 3 bases lay outside the gene matches. Germline V gene data show CDR1 as LGHNA and CDR2 as YSLEER. The CDR3 has 13 residues. In nucleotides, the CDR3 is TGCGCCAGCAGACAACAGGGGGCCGGGGAGCTGTTTTTT. This translates into CASRQQGAGELFF.

This clonotype was found a few times. The chain couples TRBV7-7 to TRBJ2-1; tentatively, D is TRBD2 (5 bases). Between the trimmed V and J ends, which lost 4 bases and 7 bases, there was a span of 11 bases. The germline V gene encodes CDR1 SSHAT and CDR2 FNYEAQ (reference sequence). There are 13 residues in the CDR3. CDR3 sequence reads: CASSSQTSNEQFF. The CDR3 DNA reads as TGTGCCAGCAGCTCACAAACTAGTAATGAGCAGTTCTTC.

This clonotype was picked up many times. The chain recombines TRBV10-3 with TRBJ2-7; D not resolved. V dropped 3 bases and J dropped 0 bases, with 12 bases sitting between them. Germline V gene sequence: CDR1 ENHRY, CDR2 SYGVKD. This CDR3 comprises 15 residues. The CDR3 loop is CAISEGQISSYEQYF. Written as DNA, the CDR3 is TGTGCCATCAGTGAAGGTCAGATCAGCTCCTACGAGCAGTACTTC.

A few counts support this clonotype. This chain links TRBV20-1 with TRBJ2-3; TRBD1 matches 8 bases. Trimming took 5 bases from V and 6 from J; bases not matched to a gene: 16. Looked up from germline, CDR1 is DFQATT and CDR2 is SNEGSKA (reference sequence). This CDR3 spans 16 amino acids. CDR3 in DNA: TGCAGTGCTTCAAGAACAGGGGGACCGGACAGGGATACGCAGTATTTT. Translating it yields CSASRTGGPDRDTQYF.

This clonotype has a count of ten or more. This sequence joins TRBV28 and TRBJ2-5, with D perhaps being TRBD1 or TRBD2 (6 bases each). V was pared by 3 bases and J by 5 bases, with 13 bases between. The germline gives CDR1 MDHEN, CDR2 SYDVKM. This CDR3 spans 14 amino acids. Here the CDR3 reads CASSFHGGRETQYF. CDR3 coding DNA: TGTGCCAGCAGTTTTCACGGGGGCCGGGAGACCCAGTACTTC.

This clonotype was recorded many times. V usage is TRBV6-1 and J usage is TRBJ2-2; possibly TRBD1 for D (6 bases). This CDR3 has 16 amino acids. V lost 11 bases to trimming and J lost 4 bases, with 23 bases between them. The germline V gene encodes CDR1 MNHNS and CDR2 SASEGT. In DNA, the CDR3 is TGTGCCTGCTCTCAATCTGGGCAGGGGCGCACCGGGGAGCTGTTTTTT. It encodes CACSQSGQGRTGELFF.

This clonotype was seen repeatedly, ten times or more. The chain couples TRBV5-1 to TRBJ1-1; 10 bases agree with TRBD1. This CDR3 comprises 16 residues. V was clipped by 6 bases and J by 6 bases; unmatched bases: 14. Germline CDR1 and CDR2: SGHRS and YFSETQ. CDR3 sequence reads: CASTTLPGQGLAEAFF. Written as DNA, the CDR3 is TGCGCCAGCACTACACTTCCGGGACAGGGGTTGGCTGAAGCTTTCTTT.

Ten or more counts support this clonotype. The V and J genes are TRBV20-1 and TRBJ2-5; perhaps TRBD1 as D (5 bases). V lost 3 bases to trimming and J lost 4 bases, with 18 bases between them. The CDR3 spans 15 residues. CDR1 and CDR2 (germline): DFQATT, SNEGSKA (reference sequence). The CDR3 sequence is CSARWGADPTETQYF. CDR3 DNA sequence: TGCAGTGCTAGGTGGGGCGCCGACCCTACAGAGACCCAGTACTTC.

The V gene is TRBV5-5, the J gene TRBJ1-5; 10 bases agree with TRBD1. The germline CDR1 and CDR2 sequences are SGHKS and YYEKEE (reference sequence). J lost 11 bases, V lost 4 bases, and 18 bases had no gene match. The CDR3 has 17 amino acids. CDR3 loop: CASSMTGGAMSFTAQHF. The CDR3 coding sequence is TGTGCCAGCAGCATGACAGGGGGCGCGATGTCGTTCACGGCCCAGCATTTT.

This clonotype came up a few times. The gene calls are TRBV5-1 and TRBJ2-1; 15 nucleotides line up with TRBD2. The CDR3 runs to 20 residues. Germline CDR1 and CDR2: SGHRS and YFSETQ. The V and J ends lost 3 bases and 1 base, in that order; junction bases with no gene match: 11. The CDR3 protein is CASSSGLAGGRLRSYNEQFF. The CDR3 bases are TGCGCCAGCAGCTCGGGACTAGCGGGGGGCCGGTTAAGGTCCTACAATGAGCAGTTCTTC.

This clonotype was counted a few times. The chain joins TRBV29-1 to TRBJ1-1, with 9 bases fitting TRBD1. Germline CDR1 and CDR2: SQVTM and ANQGSEA. CDR3 length equals 13 residues. With V trimmed by 5 bases and J by 6 bases, 7 bases remained unmatched. The CDR3 spells CSVTGQGKSEAFF. The CDR3 bases are TGCAGCGTTACGGGACAGGGAAAATCTGAAGCTTTCTTT.

This clonotype showed up just a few times. This sequence joins TRBV2 and TRBJ1-1, with 8 positions matching TRBD1. V was pared by 8 bases and J by 1 base, with 15 bases of the junction left unmatched. The CDR3 runs 17 residues. The germline CDR1 and CDR2 sequences are SNHLY and FYNNEI. DNA for the CDR3: TGTGCCAGCCTCCGAGGGGCAGGGGGCACCCCGAACACTGAAGCTTTCTTT. Translation gives CASLRGAGGTPNTEAFF.

The chain combines TRBV29-1 with TRBJ2-3; the D gene is possibly TRBD2 (6 bases). CDR3 size: 16 residues. CDR1 and CDR2 from the germline V gene are SQVTM and ANQGSEA. V was pared by 4 bases and J by 0 bases, with 17 bases between. CDR3 bases: TGCAGCGTTGTTGGGACGGGAGCCCGAAGCACAGATACGCAGTATTTT. It yields the protein CSVVGTGARSTDTQYF.